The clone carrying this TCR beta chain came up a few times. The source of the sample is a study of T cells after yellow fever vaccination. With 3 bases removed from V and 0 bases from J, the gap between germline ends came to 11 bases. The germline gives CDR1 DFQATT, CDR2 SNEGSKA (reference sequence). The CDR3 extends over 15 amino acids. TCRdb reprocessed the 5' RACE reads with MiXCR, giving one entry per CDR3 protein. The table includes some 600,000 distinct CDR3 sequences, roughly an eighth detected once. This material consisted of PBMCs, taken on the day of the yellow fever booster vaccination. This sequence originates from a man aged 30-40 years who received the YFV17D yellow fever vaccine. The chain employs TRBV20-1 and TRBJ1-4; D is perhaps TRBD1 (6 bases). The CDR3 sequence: CSASPGQPTNEKLFF. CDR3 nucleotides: TGCAGTGCTAGTCCCGGACAGCCAACTAATGAAAAACTGTTTTTT.